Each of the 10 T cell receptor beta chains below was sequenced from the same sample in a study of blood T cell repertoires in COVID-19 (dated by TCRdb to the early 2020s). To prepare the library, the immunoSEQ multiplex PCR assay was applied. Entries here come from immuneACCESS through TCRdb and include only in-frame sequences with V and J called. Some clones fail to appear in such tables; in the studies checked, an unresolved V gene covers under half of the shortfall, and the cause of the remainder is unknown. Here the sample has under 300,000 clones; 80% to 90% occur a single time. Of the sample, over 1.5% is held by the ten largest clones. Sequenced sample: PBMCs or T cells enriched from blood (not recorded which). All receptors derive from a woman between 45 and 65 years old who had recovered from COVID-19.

The CDR3 nucleotides are TGTGCCAGCAGCCAGAGGACAGGGCCAGGCACTGAAGCTTTCTTT. Its protein product is CASSQRTGPGTEAFF. This sequence joins TRBV3-1 (or the pseudogene TRBV3-2) and TRBJ1-1, with 8 nucleotides matching TRBD1. The trim removed 3 bases at V and 4 bases at J, leaving 7 bases unmatched. The CDR3 has 15 residues. Per germline, CDR1 LGHDT and CDR2 YNNKEL (reference sequence).

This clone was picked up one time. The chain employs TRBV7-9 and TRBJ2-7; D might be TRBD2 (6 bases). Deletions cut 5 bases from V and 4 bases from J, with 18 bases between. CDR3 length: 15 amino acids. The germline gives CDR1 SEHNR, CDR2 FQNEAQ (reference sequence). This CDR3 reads CASSPNPKGTYEQYF. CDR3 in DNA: TGTGCCAGCAGCCCTAACCCTAAGGGGACTTACGAGCAGTACTTC.

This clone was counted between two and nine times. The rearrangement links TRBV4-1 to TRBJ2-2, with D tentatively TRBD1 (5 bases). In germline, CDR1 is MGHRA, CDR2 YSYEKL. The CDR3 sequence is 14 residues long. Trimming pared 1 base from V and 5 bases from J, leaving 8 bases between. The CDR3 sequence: CASSQVGQTGELFF. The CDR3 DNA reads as TGCGCCAGCAGCCAAGTGGGGCAGACCGGGGAGCTGTTTTTT.

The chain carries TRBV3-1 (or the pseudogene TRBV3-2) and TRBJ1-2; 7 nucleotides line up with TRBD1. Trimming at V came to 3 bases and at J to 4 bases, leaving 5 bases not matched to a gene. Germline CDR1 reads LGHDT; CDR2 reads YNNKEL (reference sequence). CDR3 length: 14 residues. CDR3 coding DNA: TGTGCCAGCAGCCATTCCAGGGGGTTCTATGGCTACACCTTC. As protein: CASSHSRGFYGYTF.

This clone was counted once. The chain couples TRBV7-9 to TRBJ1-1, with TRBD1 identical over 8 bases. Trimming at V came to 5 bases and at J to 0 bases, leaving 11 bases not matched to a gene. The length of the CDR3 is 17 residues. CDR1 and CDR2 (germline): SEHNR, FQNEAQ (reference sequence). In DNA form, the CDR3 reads TGTGCCAGCAGCCATAGGACAGGGAATGACATGAACACTGAAGCTTTCTTT. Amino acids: CASSHRTGNDMNTEAFF.

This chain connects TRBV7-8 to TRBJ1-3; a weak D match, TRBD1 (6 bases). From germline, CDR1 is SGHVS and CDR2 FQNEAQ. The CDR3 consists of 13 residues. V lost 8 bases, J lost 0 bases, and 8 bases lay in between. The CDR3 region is CASRQASGNTIYF. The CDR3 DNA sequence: TGTGCCAGCCGACAGGCCTCTGGAAACACCATATATTTT.

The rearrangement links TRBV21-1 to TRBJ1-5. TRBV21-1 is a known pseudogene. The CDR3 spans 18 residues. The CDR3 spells CASSKGWSREGGNQPQHF. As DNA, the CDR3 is TGTGCCAGCAGCAAAGGGTGGTCTCGGGAGGGTGGCAATCAGCCCCAGCATTTT.

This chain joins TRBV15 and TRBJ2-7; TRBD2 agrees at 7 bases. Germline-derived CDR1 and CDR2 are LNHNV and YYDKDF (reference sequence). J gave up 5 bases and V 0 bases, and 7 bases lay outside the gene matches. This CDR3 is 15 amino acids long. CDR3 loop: CATSREKRGRDEQYF. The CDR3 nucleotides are TGTGCCACCAGCAGAGAAAAACGTGGGAGGGACGAGCAGTACTTC. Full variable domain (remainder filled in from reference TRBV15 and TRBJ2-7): DAMVIQNPRYQVTQFGKPVTLSCSQTLNHNVMYWYQQKSSQAPKLLFHYYDKDFNNEADTPDNFQSRRPNTSFCFLDIRSPGLGDTAMYLCATSREKRGRDEQYFGPGTRLTVT.

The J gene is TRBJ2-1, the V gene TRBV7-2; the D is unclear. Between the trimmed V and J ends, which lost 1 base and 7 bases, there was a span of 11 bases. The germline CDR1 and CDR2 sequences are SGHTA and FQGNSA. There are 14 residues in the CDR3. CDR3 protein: CASSLGLAENEQFF. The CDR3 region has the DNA TGTGCCAGCAGCTTAGGATTAGCAGAGAATGAGCAGTTCTTC.

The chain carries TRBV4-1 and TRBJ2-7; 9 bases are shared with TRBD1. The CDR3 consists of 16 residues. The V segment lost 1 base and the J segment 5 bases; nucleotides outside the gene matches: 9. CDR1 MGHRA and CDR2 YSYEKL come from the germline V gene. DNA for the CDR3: TGCGCCAGCAGCCAAGGCCCGGGACAGGGATTTGACGAGCAGTACTTC. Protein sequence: CASSQGPGQGFDEQYF.